The rows below give T cell receptor beta chains drawn from one sample of a study of post-analysis software for immune sequencing data. TCRdb independently ran MiXCR on the PCR reads; one entry per CDR3 protein. The table lists 350,000 to 500,000 distinct CDR3 sequences, less than 40% of them singletons. Sequences were obtained from blood. The receptors stem from a girl aged 2-10 years with multiple sclerosis. CDR3s include the opening cysteine and the closing phenylalanine or tryptophan. Each record gives: clone size, V gene, J gene, D gene, CDR3 protein, CDR3 DNA. A D gene is named only where the DNA matches it firmly. Size values are once, few and many counts, or a class for expanded clones, and some rows have none.

>.|TRBV29-1|TRBJ2-7|.
CSARGKGYEQYF
TGCAGCGCGCGAGGGAAGGGTTACGAGCAGTACTTC
>.|TRBV28|TRBJ1-2|.
CASSLSRFGYTF
TGTGCCAGCAGTTTATCAAGGTTCGGCTACACCTTC
>.|TRBV20-1|TRBJ2-3|TRBD2
CSAPGLAGDMADTQYF
TGCAGTGCTCCGGGACTAGCGGGAGACATGGCAGATACGCAGTATTTT
>.|TRBV21-1|TRBJ1-4|.
CASSKKGRAEKLFF
TGTGCCAGCAGCAAAAAAGGCAGGGCTGAAAAACTGTTTTTT
>few|TRBV2|TRBJ1-4|TRBD1
CASGREQGDEKLFF
TGTGCCAGCGGAAGAGAACAGGGGGATGAAAAACTGTTTTTT
>.|TRBV4-1|TRBJ2-2|.
CASSQDRDFGELFF
TGCGCCAGCAGCCAAGATCGGGACTTCGGGGAGCTGTTTTTT
>.|TRBV2|TRBJ2-5|.
CASTQETQYF
TGTGCCAGCACCCAAGAGACCCAGTACTTC
>.|TRBV5-1|TRBJ2-1|.
CASSLSREEFF
TGCGCCAGCAGCTTATCGAGGGAGGAGTTCTTC
>few|TRBV29-1|TRBJ1-2|.
CSVDPGAGGYTF
TGCAGCGTTGATCCGGGGGCAGGAGGCTACACCTTC
>.|TRBV30|TRBJ1-5|TRBD1
CAWSARTGGYSNQPQHF
TGTGCCTGGAGTGCCCGGACAGGGGGCTATAGCAATCAGCCCCAGCATTTT
>.|TRBV7-6|TRBJ2-1|TRBD2
CASSLGLRRGGNYNEQFF
TGTGCCAGCAGCTTAGGGCTTCGGCGGGGGGGCAATTACAATGAGCAGTTCTTC
>.|TRBV29-1|TRBJ2-6|.
CSVERGTGANVLTF
TGCAGCGTTGAAAGGGGCACTGGGGCCAACGTCCTGACTTTC
>.|TRBV12-3/TRBV12-4|TRBJ2-1|TRBD1
CASRLPGTASNEQFF
TGTGCCAGCAGGCTGCCGGGGACAGCCTCCAATGAGCAGTTCTTC
>.|TRBV28|TRBJ2-7|TRBD1
CASSLRGQVAYEQYF
TGTGCCAGCAGCCTCCGGGGACAGGTTGCCTACGAGCAGTACTTC
>.|TRBV20-1|TRBJ1-5|TRBD1
CSARAQGEDQPQHF
TGCAGTGCTAGAGCCCAGGGGGAGGATCAGCCCCAGCATTTT
>.|TRBV18|TRBJ1-2|TRBD1
CASSLQTGDGYGYTF
TGTGCCAGCTCACTACAGACAGGGGACGGCTATGGCTACACCTTC
>.|TRBV20-1|TRBJ2-1|TRBD2
CSANRGLAGGNEQFF
TGCAGTGCTAATAGAGGACTAGCGGGAGGCAATGAGCAGTTCTTC
>.|TRBV7-2|TRBJ2-7|.
CASSPAAGDSYEQYF
TGTGCCAGCAGCCCCGCGGCAGGGGATTCCTACGAGCAGTACTTC
>few|TRBV28|TRBJ2-7|.
CASTSPSSSYEQYF
TGTGCCAGCACCTCACCGAGCTCTTCCTACGAGCAGTACTTC
>few|TRBV7-2|TRBJ2-5|.
CASTSDRGVQETQYF
TGTGCCAGCACCTCGGACAGAGGAGTGCAAGAGACCCAGTACTTC
>.|TRBV5-1|TRBJ1-4|.
CASRAGAEEKLFF
TGCGCCAGTAGGGCGGGGGCAGAAGAAAAACTGTTTTTT
>.|TRBV7-9|TRBJ2-5|.
CASSLAHGGGNQETQYF
TGTGCCAGCAGCTTAGCCCACGGGGGAGGCAACCAAGAGACCCAGTACTTC
>few|TRBV7-8|TRBJ1-4|.
CASSFAQATNEKLFF
TGTGCCAGCAGCTTTGCGCAAGCAACTAATGAAAAACTGTTTTTT
>few|TRBV5-4|TRBJ2-7|.
CASSLGGSFIDEQYF
TGTGCCAGCAGCTTGGGGGGGTCCTTCATCGACGAGCAGTACTTC
>few|TRBV12-3/TRBV12-4|TRBJ2-5|.
CASSLGIWDQETQYF
TGTGCCAGCAGTTTGGGGATTTGGGACCAAGAGACCCAGTACTTC
>few|TRBV7-2|TRBJ1-2|TRBD1
CASAQGALWNGYTF
TGTGCCAGCGCCCAGGGGGCGCTCTGGAATGGCTACACCTTC
>.|TRBV10-3|TRBJ2-2|TRBD2
CAISEWREGNTGELFF
TGTGCCATCAGTGAATGGCGGGAGGGGAACACCGGGGAGCTGTTTTTT
>few|TRBV29-1|TRBJ2-7|TRBD1
CSVLGTGVYEQYF
TGCAGCGTTCTCGGGACAGGGGTCTACGAGCAGTACTTC
>.|TRBV20-1|TRBJ1-2|.
CSARVPINYDYTF
TGCAGTGCTAGAGTCCCGATTAACTATGACTACACCTTC
>few|TRBV10-3|TRBJ2-7|TRBD2
CAISGVPTAGGRQYF
TGTGCCATCAGTGGGGTCCCGACAGCGGGAGGGAGGCAGTACTTC
>few|TRBV7-9|TRBJ1-2|TRBD1
CASSTQGVNYGYTF
TGTGCCAGCAGTACCCAGGGGGTAAACTATGGCTACACCTTC
>few|TRBV2|TRBJ2-7|.
CASSGPGWSYEQYF
TGTGCCAGCAGTGGGCCAGGGTGGTCCTACGAGCAGTACTTC
>.|TRBV28|TRBJ2-7|.
CASRGSDSYEQYF
TGTGCCAGCAGGGGTAGTGACTCCTACGAGCAGTACTTC
>few|TRBV18|TRBJ1-2|.
CASSRDKNYGYTF
TGTGCCAGCTCCCGGGACAAGAACTATGGCTACACCTTC
>.|TRBV18|TRBJ1-2|TRBD1
CASSPGRAGGLNGYTF
TGTGCCAGCTCACCAGGGCGTGCAGGGGGCCTCAATGGCTACACCTTC
>.|TRBV12-5|TRBJ2-1|TRBD2
CASGPGLAWEYNEQFF
TGTGCTAGTGGTCCTGGACTAGCCTGGGAGTATAATGAGCAGTTCTTC
>.|TRBV5-1|TRBJ2-1|.
CAVVTGGTYNEQFF
TGCGCCGTGGTAACAGGAGGGACCTACAATGAGCAGTTCTTC
>.|TRBV5-1|TRBJ1-2|.
CASSLSRQGYTF
TGCGCCAGCAGCTTGAGCCGACAAGGCTACACCTTC
>.|TRBV28|TRBJ2-5|.
CASSFTGIPKETQYF
TGTGCCAGCAGTTTTACGGGGATTCCTAAAGAGACCCAGTACTTC
>few|TRBV6-5|TRBJ2-5|TRBD1
CASSRTGGDYQETQYF
TGTGCCAGCAGTCGTACAGGGGGCGACTACCAAGAGACCCAGTACTTC
>.|TRBV6-2/TRBV6-3|TRBJ2-3|TRBD2
CASKASGEDTQYF
TGTGCCAGCAAGGCTAGCGGGGAAGATACGCAGTATTTT
>many|TRBV12-3/TRBV12-4|TRBJ2-7|.
CASSASSYEQYF
TGTGCCAGCAGTGCCTCCTCCTACGAGCAGTACTTC
>.|TRBV28|TRBJ1-6|.
CASIGFWSWNSPLHF
TGTGCCAGCATTGGGTTCTGGTCTTGGAATTCACCCCTCCACTTT
>few|TRBV12-3/TRBV12-4|TRBJ2-5|.
CASSTDSVQETQYF
TGTGCCAGCAGTACCGACAGTGTCCAAGAGACCCAGTACTTC
>.|TRBV11-2|TRBJ2-3|TRBD2
CASTFPGTRELDTQYF
TGTGCCAGCACCTTCCCCGGGACTAGGGAGTTAGATACGCAGTATTTT
>few|TRBV5-1|TRBJ2-1|TRBD1
CASSLVAQGVGNEQFF
TGCGCCAGCAGCTTGGTCGCACAGGGGGTTGGAAATGAGCAGTTCTTC
>few|TRBV10-3|TRBJ2-7|TRBD2
CAISVGLAGVNEQYF
TGTGCCATCAGCGTGGGACTAGCGGGAGTCAACGAGCAGTACTTC
>.|TRBV6-5|TRBJ1-4|.
CASSYSMWAREGKLFF
TGTGCCAGCAGTTACTCGATGTGGGCCAGAGAGGGAAAACTGTTTTTT
>.|TRBV4-2|TRBJ1-2|.
CASSHWDSSGYTF
TGTGCCAGCAGCCACTGGGACTCGTCTGGCTACACCTTC
>.|TRBV6-5|TRBJ2-3|.
CASSSGQRGTDTQYF
TGTGCCAGCAGCTCCGGACAGCGCGGCACAGATACGCAGTATTTT
>few|TRBV7-2|TRBJ2-7|.
CASSLTGPGSYEQYF
TGTGCCAGCAGCTTAACAGGACCCGGCTCCTACGAGCAGTACTTC
>.|TRBV12-5|TRBJ2-4|.
CASGLGSRQGLVIQYF
TGTGCTAGTGGTTTGGGGAGTCGACAGGGACTTGTTATTCAGTACTTC
>few|TRBV20-1|TRBJ2-3|TRBD2
CSARLAGGPRRSQYF
TGCAGTGCTCGACTAGCGGGAGGTCCCAGGAGGTCGCAGTATTTT
>.|TRBV12-3/TRBV12-4|TRBJ2-7|.
CASQQTGAYEQYF
TGTGCCAGCCAACAGACGGGAGCCTACGAGCAGTACTTC
>.|TRBV6-4|TRBJ1-2|.
CASSDSGASGGYTF
TGTGCCAGCAGTGACTCGGGGGCCTCTGGTGGCTACACCTTC